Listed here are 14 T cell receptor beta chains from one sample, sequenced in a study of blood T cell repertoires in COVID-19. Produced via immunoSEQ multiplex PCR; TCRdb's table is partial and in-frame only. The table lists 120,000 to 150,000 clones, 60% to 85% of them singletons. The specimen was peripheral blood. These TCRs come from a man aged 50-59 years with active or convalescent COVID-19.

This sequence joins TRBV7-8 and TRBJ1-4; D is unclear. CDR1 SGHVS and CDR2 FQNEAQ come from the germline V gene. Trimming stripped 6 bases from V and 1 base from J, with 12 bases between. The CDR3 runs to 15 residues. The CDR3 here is CASRTSGKTNEKLFF. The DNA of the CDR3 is TGTGCCAGCAGAACGAGCGGGAAAACTAATGAAAAACTGTTTTTT.

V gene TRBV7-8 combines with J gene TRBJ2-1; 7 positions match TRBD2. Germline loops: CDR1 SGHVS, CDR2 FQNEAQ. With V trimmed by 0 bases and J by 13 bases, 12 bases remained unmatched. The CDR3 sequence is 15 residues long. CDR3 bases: TGTGCCAGCAGCTTAGCGGGAGGGTCGGGGCCCCCACAGTTCTTC. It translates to CASSLAGGSGPPQFF.

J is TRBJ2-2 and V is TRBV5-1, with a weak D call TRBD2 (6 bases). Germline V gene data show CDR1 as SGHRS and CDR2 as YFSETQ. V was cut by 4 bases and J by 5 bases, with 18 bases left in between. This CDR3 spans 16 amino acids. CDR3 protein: CASSPPGRGETGELFF. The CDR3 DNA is TGCGCCAGCAGCCCCCCTGGGCGGGGAGAGACCGGGGAGCTGTTTTTT. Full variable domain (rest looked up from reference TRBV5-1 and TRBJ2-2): KAGVTQTPRYLIKTRGQQVTLSCSPISGHRSVSWYQQTPGQGLQFLFEYFSETQRNKGNFPGRFSGRQFSNSRSEMNVSTLELGDSALYLCASSPPGRGETGELFFGEGSRLTVL.

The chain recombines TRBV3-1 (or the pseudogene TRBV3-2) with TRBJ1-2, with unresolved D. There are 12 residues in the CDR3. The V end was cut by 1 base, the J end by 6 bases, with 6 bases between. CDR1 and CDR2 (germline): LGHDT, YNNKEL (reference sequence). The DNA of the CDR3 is TGTGCCAGCAGCCAAGCGCGGAATGGCTACACCTTC. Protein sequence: CASSQARNGYTF.

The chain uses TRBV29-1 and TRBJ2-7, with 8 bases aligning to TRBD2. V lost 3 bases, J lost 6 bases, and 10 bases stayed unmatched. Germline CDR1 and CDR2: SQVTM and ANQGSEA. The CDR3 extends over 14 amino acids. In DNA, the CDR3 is TGCAGCGTTGAGGTCAGCGGGAGCCTCTCCGAGCAGTACTTC. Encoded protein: CSVEVSGSLSEQYF.

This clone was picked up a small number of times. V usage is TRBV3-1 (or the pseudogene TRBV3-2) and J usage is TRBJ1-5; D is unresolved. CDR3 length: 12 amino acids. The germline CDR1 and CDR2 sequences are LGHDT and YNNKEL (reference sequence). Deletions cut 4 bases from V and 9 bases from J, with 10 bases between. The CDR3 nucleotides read TGTGCCAGCAGCCCCGGTCCAGGGCCCCAGCATTTT. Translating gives CASSPGPGPQHF.

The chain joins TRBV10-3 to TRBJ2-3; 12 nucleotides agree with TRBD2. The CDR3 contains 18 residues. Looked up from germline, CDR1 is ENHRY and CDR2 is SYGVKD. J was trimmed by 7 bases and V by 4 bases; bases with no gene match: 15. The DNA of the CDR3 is TGTGCCATCAGTGCAACCGAAATAGGGACTAGCGGGTTCAATACGCAGTATTTT. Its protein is CAISATEIGTSGFNTQYF.

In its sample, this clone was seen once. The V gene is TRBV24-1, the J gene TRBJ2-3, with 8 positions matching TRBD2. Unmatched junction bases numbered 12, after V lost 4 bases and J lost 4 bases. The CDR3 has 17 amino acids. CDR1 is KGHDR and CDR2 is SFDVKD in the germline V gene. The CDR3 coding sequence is TGTGCCACCAGTGACCACTTTTTCCGGGAGGGCTCAGATACGCAGTATTTT. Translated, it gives CATSDHFFREGSDTQYF.

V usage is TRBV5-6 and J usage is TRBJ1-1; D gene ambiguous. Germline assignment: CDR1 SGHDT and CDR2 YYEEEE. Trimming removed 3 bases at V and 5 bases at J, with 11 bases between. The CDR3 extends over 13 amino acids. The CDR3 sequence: CASSWGWETEAFF. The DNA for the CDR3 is TGTGCCAGCAGCTGGGGTTGGGAGACTGAAGCTTTCTTT.

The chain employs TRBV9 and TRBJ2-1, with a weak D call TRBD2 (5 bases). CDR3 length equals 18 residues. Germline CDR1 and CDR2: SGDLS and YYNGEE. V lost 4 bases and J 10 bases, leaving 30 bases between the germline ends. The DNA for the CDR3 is TGTGCCAGCAGCCAAGGACTTTATTCCCCTCGATCCTATAAGGAGCAGTTCTTC. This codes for CASSQGLYSPRSYKEQFF.

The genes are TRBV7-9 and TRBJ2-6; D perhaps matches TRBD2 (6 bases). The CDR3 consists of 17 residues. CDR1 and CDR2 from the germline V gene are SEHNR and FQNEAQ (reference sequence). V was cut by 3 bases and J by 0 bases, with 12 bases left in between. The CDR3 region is CASSFAGGSSGANVLTF. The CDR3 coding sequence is TGTGCCAGCAGCTTTGCCGGGGGTAGCTCTGGGGCCAACGTCCTGACTTTC.

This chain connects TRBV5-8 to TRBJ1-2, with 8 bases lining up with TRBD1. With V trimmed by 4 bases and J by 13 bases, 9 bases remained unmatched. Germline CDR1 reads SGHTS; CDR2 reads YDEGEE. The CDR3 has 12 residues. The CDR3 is CASSLGTGPVTF. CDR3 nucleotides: TGTGCCAGCAGCCTAGGGACAGGCCCCGTCACCTTC.

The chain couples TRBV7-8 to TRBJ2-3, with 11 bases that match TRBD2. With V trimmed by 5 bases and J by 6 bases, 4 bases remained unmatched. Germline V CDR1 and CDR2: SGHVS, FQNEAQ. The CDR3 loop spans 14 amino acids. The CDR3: CASSTSGSWDTQYF. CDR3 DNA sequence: TGTGCCAGCAGCACTAGCGGGAGTTGGGATACGCAGTATTTT.

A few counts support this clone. CDR3 amino acids: CASSLQGTNTEAFF. DNA for the CDR3: TGTGCCAGCAGCTTGCAGGGTACGAACACTGAAGCTTTCTTT. The J gene is TRBJ1-1, the V gene TRBV7-3, with a tentative D call TRBD1 (5 bases). From germline, CDR1 is SGHTA and CDR2 FQGTGA. Trimming took off 3 bases at V and 1 base at J, with 9 bases between the two ends. This CDR3 region has 14 residues.